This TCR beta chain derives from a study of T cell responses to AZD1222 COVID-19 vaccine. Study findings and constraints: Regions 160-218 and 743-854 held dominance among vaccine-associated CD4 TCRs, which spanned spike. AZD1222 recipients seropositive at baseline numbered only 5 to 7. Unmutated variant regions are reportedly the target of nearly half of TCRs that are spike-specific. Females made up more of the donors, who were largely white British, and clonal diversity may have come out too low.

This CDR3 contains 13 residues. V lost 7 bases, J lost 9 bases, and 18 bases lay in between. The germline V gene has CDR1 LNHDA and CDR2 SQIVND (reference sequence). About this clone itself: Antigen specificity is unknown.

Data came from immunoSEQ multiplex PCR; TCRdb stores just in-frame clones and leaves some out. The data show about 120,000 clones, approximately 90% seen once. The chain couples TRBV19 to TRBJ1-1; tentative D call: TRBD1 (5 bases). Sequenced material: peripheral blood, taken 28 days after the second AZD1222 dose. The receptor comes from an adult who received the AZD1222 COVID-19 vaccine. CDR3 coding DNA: TGTGCCAGTATCCCGGACACAAACTTCAAAGCTTTCTTT. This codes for CASIPDTNFKAFF.